These 28 T cell receptor beta chains share one sample of origin, sequenced in a study of blood T cell repertoires in COVID-19. TCRdb keeps only in-frame clones here, not all; method: immunoSEQ multiplex PCR. The sample consists of about 88,000 clones, 90% to 95% of them appearing once. Source material: peripheral blood. The receptors here all came from a man in his sixties with acute or convalescent COVID-19.

This sequence joins TRBV5-6 and TRBJ2-3; the D is unclear. Germline CDR1 SGHDT, CDR2 YYEEEE. CDR3 length equals 12 residues. The germline V and J ends were trimmed by 7 bases and 0 bases, with 6 bases remaining between them. In DNA form, the CDR3 reads TGTGCCAGCGCGTCGAGCACAGATACGCAGTATTTT. Residues: CASASSTDTQYF.

V is TRBV14 and J is TRBJ2-3; 11 bases agree with TRBD2. Losses at the gene ends were 4 bases for V and 0 bases for J; bases not matched to a gene: 6. Germline V gives CDR1 SGHDN, CDR2 FVKESK. CDR3 length: 17 amino acids. CDR3 region: CASSPHRLAGSTDTQYF. The CDR3 DNA is TGTGCCAGCAGCCCCCATCGACTAGCGGGAAGCACAGATACGCAGTATTTT.

The chain carries TRBV9 and TRBJ2-7; 10 bases fit TRBD2. This CDR3 has 15 residues. Germline assignment: CDR1 SGDLS and CDR2 YYNGEE. The ends lost 3 bases at V and 2 bases at J; junction bases unmatched: 5. Written as DNA, the CDR3 is TGTGCCAGCAGCGCGCTAGCGGGAGTTCCCTACGAGCAGTACTTC. This gives the protein CASSALAGVPYEQYF.

The CDR3 nucleotides are TGTGCCAGCAGCCGAACCACTATAAACAAAAACATTCAGTACTTC. This codes for CASSRTTINKNIQYF. The chain combines TRBV14 with TRBJ2-4; D call uncertain. Trimming stripped 4 bases from V and 3 bases from J, with 13 bases between. The germline gives CDR1 SGHDN, CDR2 FVKESK. The CDR3 covers 15 residues.

The chain carries TRBV3-1 (or the pseudogene TRBV3-2) and TRBJ2-5, with 7 positions matching TRBD2. The CDR3 totals 17 residues. V lost 1 base and J lost 3; bases outside the gene matches: 11. Germline CDR1 is LGHDT and CDR2 is YNNKEL (reference sequence). CDR3 sequence: CASSQAFRGAGEETQYF. The CDR3 DNA reads TGTGCCAGCAGCCAAGCCTTCAGAGGGGCGGGAGAAGAGACCCAGTACTTC.

Notes on this clone: Germline is not matched at one junction end, which may reflect a read error. In DNA form, the CDR3 reads TGTGCTAGCAGCTTCCAGGGGCACGAGCAGTACTTC. Protein sequence: CASSFQGHEQYF. V is TRBV7-7 and J is TRBJ2-7, with D maybe TRBD1 (6 bases). CDR3 length: 12 residues. Per the germline V gene, CDR1 is SSHAT and CDR2 is FNYEAQ (reference sequence).

This chain connects TRBV5-5 to TRBJ2-1, with D possibly TRBD2 on 6 matching bases. Deletions cut 0 bases from V and 0 bases from J, with 10 bases between. Germline CDR1 and CDR2: SGHKS and YYEKEE (reference sequence). The CDR3 is 16 residues long. In nucleotides, the CDR3 is TGTGCCAGCAGCTTGGGAACCGGGAGCTCCTACAATGAGCAGTTCTTC. This translates into CASSLGTGSSYNEQFF.

The chain has TRBV28 and TRBJ2-7; perhaps TRBD2 as D (5 bases). CDR1 is MDHEN and CDR2 is SYDVKM in the germline V gene. This CDR3 is built from 14 residues. V lost 6 bases and J 4 bases, leaving 16 bases between the germline ends. For the CDR3, the DNA is TGTGCCAGCAGCCCCCTGACGGGAACGTACGAGCAGTACTTC. Translated, it gives CASSPLTGTYEQYF.

This chain uses TRBV3-1 (or the pseudogene TRBV3-2) with TRBJ2-2; D is undetermined. Germline V lookup: CDR1 LGHDT, CDR2 YNNKEL (reference sequence). This CDR3 comprises 17 residues. Trimming took off 0 bases at V and 2 bases at J, with 13 bases between the two ends. The CDR3 region has the DNA TGTGCCAGCAGCCAAGATGCCCTATCAAGCAACACCGGGGAGCTGTTTTTT. Protein: CASSQDALSSNTGELFF.

This sequence joins TRBV5-4 and TRBJ1-2; tentatively, D is TRBD1 (6 bases). This CDR3 spans 13 amino acids. Between the trimmed V and J ends, which lost 0 bases and 6 bases, there was a span of 9 bases. Germline V gene sequence: CDR1 SGHNT, CDR2 YYREEE (reference sequence). The CDR3: CASSLDRADGYTF. DNA for the CDR3: TGTGCCAGCAGCTTGGACAGGGCGGATGGCTACACCTTC.

The CDR3 DNA sequence: TGTGCCAGCAGCTTATCAGGGTCCGGGGAGCTGTTTTTT. Its translation is CASSLSGSGELFF. The V call is TRBV7-8, the J call TRBJ2-2; the D gene is possibly TRBD1 (5 bases). V lost 2 bases to trimming and J lost 6 bases, with 7 bases between them. CDR3 length: 13 amino acids. The germline V gene has CDR1 SGHVS and CDR2 FQNEAQ.

The rearrangement joins TRBV30 to TRBJ2-5, with D perhaps matching TRBD1 (5 bases). The CDR3 totals 13 residues. The germline V gene has CDR1 GTSNPN and CDR2 SVGIG (reference sequence). Trimming left V 2 bases short and J 3 bases short, with 10 bases between. The CDR3 sequence is CAWSLGQKETQYF. CDR3 nucleotides: TGTGCCTGGAGTCTGGGGCAGAAAGAGACCCAGTACTTC.

The chain links TRBV28 to TRBJ1-1; 9 nucleotides align to TRBD1. V shed 5 bases, J shed 7 bases, and the junction held 5 bases outside the gene matches. The germline V gene has CDR1 MDHEN and CDR2 SYDVKM. This CDR3 spans 13 amino acids. The CDR3 DNA reads as TGTGCCAGCAGTCACCGGGACAGGGATGAAGCTTTCTTT. Translation: CASSHRDRDEAFF.

The gene calls are TRBV6-5 and TRBJ2-7; the match to TRBD2 covers 10 bases. This CDR3 is built from 14 residues. V was pared by 6 bases and J by 4 bases, with 6 bases of the junction left unmatched. Germline CDR1 and CDR2: MNHEY and SVGAGI. CDR3 in amino acids: CASSREREGYEQYF. The CDR3 nucleotides are TGTGCCAGCAGCCGGGAGCGGGAGGGTTACGAGCAGTACTTC.

This rearrangement joins TRBV2 to TRBJ2-7; D might be TRBD1 (6 bases). In germline, CDR1 is SNHLY, CDR2 FYNNEI. Deletions cut 6 bases from V and 1 base from J, with 13 bases between. CDR3 size: 14 residues. CDR3 coding DNA: TGTGCCAGCAGGCTGGGGGCCGATTCCTACGAGCAGTACTTC. Amino acids: CASRLGADSYEQYF.

The chain couples TRBV2 to TRBJ2-2, with D tentatively TRBD1 (7 bases). This CDR3 contains 15 residues. The V and J ends lost 4 bases and 6 bases respectively, with 15 bases between them. Germline lookup yields CDR1 SNHLY and CDR2 FYNNEI. The DNA of the CDR3 is TGTGCCAGCAGTGGGAGGGGGCGTTGGGCCGGGGAGCTGTTTTTT. Residues: CASSGRGRWAGELFF.

V usage is TRBV5-4 and J usage is TRBJ1-1; 8 bases fit TRBD1. The CDR3 spans 14 residues. Germline V gene sequence: CDR1 SGHNT, CDR2 YYREEE (reference sequence). The ends lost 4 bases at V and 1 base at J; junction bases unmatched: 3. CDR3 in amino acids: CASSPGQANTEAFF. The CDR3 DNA reads as TGTGCCAGCAGCCCGGGACAGGCGAACACTGAAGCTTTCTTT.

The CDR3 DNA reads TGTGCCAGTAGTCATACTGGGGGGTCCACCTACGAGCAGTACTTC. Translated, it gives CASSHTGGSTYEQYF. This chain uses TRBV19 with TRBJ2-7, with a possible D match to TRBD2 (6 bases). CDR3 length: 15 residues. Germline-derived CDR1 and CDR2 are LNHDA and SQIVND (reference sequence). V shed 5 bases and J shed 2 bases, with 16 bases lying between them. The full variable domain, rest sourced from reference TRBV19 and TRBJ2-7, is DGGITQSPKYLFRKEGQNVTLSCEQNLNHDAMYWYRQDPGQGLRLIYYSQIVNDFQKGDIAEGYSVSREKKESFPLTVTSAQKNPTAFYLCASSHTGGSTYEQYFGPGTRLTVT.

This chain uses TRBV2 with TRBJ1-4; 9 bases line up with TRBD1. J lost 8 bases, V lost 7 bases, and 8 bases had no gene match. The CDR3 loop spans 14 amino acids. The germline V gene encodes CDR1 SNHLY and CDR2 FYNNEI. The CDR3 here is CASKATGGREKLFF. Written as DNA, the CDR3 is TGTGCCAGCAAGGCTACAGGGGGCCGGGAAAAACTGTTTTTT.

The chain is built from TRBV30 and TRBJ2-2; 7 positions match TRBD2. Per the germline V gene, CDR1 is GTSNPN and CDR2 is SVGIG (reference sequence). This CDR3 is built from 15 residues. The V gene end was trimmed by 0 bases and the J gene end by 5 bases; junction bases not matched to a gene: 6. The CDR3: CAWSVGLGRTGELFF. CDR3 nucleotide sequence: TGTGCCTGGAGTGTCGGACTAGGGCGGACCGGGGAGCTGTTTTTT.

The chain recombines TRBV5-6 with TRBJ2-4; 7 bases match TRBD1. Per germline, CDR1 SGHDT and CDR2 YYEEEE. J gave up 4 bases and V 2 bases, and 3 bases lay outside the gene matches. This CDR3 region has 14 residues. The CDR3 loop is CASSLPGQKNIQYF. DNA of the CDR3: TGTGCCAGCAGCTTACCGGGACAGAAAAACATTCAGTACTTC.

V gene TRBV19 combines with J gene TRBJ2-2, with a possible D match to TRBD2 (6 bases). The germline CDR1 and CDR2 sequences are LNHDA and SQIVND (reference sequence). Deletions cut 0 bases from V and 4 bases from J, with 9 bases between. CDR3 length: 15 amino acids. CDR3 in amino acids: CASSIEEGSTGELFF. CDR3 coding DNA: TGTGCCAGTAGTATAGAGGAGGGAAGCACCGGGGAGCTGTTTTTT. Full variable domain (remainder filled in from reference TRBV19 and TRBJ2-2): DGGITQSPKYLFRKEGQNVTLSCEQNLNHDAMYWYRQDPGQGLRLIYYSQIVNDFQKGDIAEGYSVSREKKESFPLTVTSAQKNPTAFYLCASSIEEGSTGELFFGEGSRLTVL.

The chain is built from TRBV28 and TRBJ2-7, with 7 bases aligning to TRBD1. The junction had 22 bases not matched to a gene; V was cut back by 3 bases and J by 11 bases. The CDR3 loop spans 17 amino acids. CDR1 MDHEN and CDR2 SYDVKM come from the germline V gene. The DNA for the CDR3 is TGTGCCAGCAGTTTCGGGGCGGTAGGGCAGGAAGGGGGCAAGAAGTACTTC. Protein: CASSFGAVGQEGGKKYF.

This clone was detected once. The J gene is TRBJ1-6, the V gene TRBV9, with a possible D match to TRBD1 (5 bases). The CDR3 consists of 15 residues. Germline CDR1 reads SGDLS; CDR2 reads YYNGEE. Between the trimmed V and J ends, which lost 0 bases and 2 bases, there was a span of 6 bases. This CDR3 reads CASSVETAYNSPLHF. The CDR3 bases are TGTGCCAGCAGCGTAGAGACAGCCTATAATTCACCCCTCCACTTT.

The chain couples TRBV29-1 to TRBJ2-1; the D gene is possibly TRBD2 (5 bases). Trimming removed 7 bases at V and 9 bases at J, with 22 bases between. The CDR3 consists of 14 residues. The germline gives CDR1 SQVTM, CDR2 ANQGSEA. CDR3 bases: TGCAGCGCTGGGGAGATAACCCCACCCGTTGAGCAGTTCTTC. This encodes CSAGEITPPVEQFF.

The rearrangement uses TRBV6-5 and TRBJ2-3; TRBD2 might be the D (7 bases). The germline V gene encodes CDR1 MNHEY and CDR2 SVGAGI. The length of the CDR3 is 13 residues. V lost 0 bases to trimming and J lost 8 bases, with 9 bases between them. DNA of the CDR3: TGTGCCAGCAGTTACTCGGGGGGGCTTACGCAGTATTTT. Its translation is CASSYSGGLTQYF.

This clone was detected once. V and J are TRBV11-3 and TRBJ2-2; possible D gene TRBD1, 5 bases. V lost 5 bases, J lost 2 bases, and 15 bases lay in between. This CDR3 comprises 16 residues. Germline CDR1 is SGHNT and CDR2 is YENEEA. The CDR3 region is CASSHWTRDNTGELFF. CDR3 nucleotide sequence: TGTGCCAGCAGCCACTGGACAAGGGATAACACCGGGGAGCTGTTTTTT.

The rearrangement joins TRBV6-5 to TRBJ1-6; a possible D gene is TRBD1 (5 bases). V lost 6 bases and J 14 bases, leaving 20 bases between the germline ends. The CDR3 consists of 14 residues. Germline V CDR1 and CDR2: MNHEY, SVGAGI. This CDR3 reads CASSPNPTVLALHF. CDR3 in DNA: TGTGCCAGCAGCCCCAACCCGACAGTTCTAGCCCTCCACTTT.